The entry that follows covers one TCR beta chain sequence. What it recognizes is unknown. It was with 60 Vbeta and 13 Jbeta primers that the PCR ran. The method was immunoSEQ multiplex PCR; TCRdb's version includes in-frame clones alone and lacks a portion of them. This listing includes about 88,000 clones. The data are from a study of cytomegalovirus exposure and HLA in healthy donors. The study's findings and limits: Differences between HLA loci emerged in a later analysis of TCR association rates, with DRB1 most and HLA-C fewest.

The V gene's germline CDR1 is DFQATT and CDR2 SNEGSKA (reference sequence). V dropped 3 bases and J dropped 6 bases, with 9 bases sitting between them. The CDR3 loop spans 11 amino acids. The TCR originated in a girl between 10 and 17 years old in good health and CMV-seropositive. Sequenced input: PBMCs. This chain uses TRBV20-1 with TRBJ2-7; D is possibly TRBD1 (5 bases). The CDR3 bases are TGCAGTGCTAGGGACACCTCCGAGCAGTACTTC. Protein sequence: CSARDTSEQYF.